This T cell receptor (beta chain) was recorded in a study of OX40 agonist ivuxolimab in advanced cancers. Study in general: At 0.01 to 10 mg/kg, ivuxolimab was administered intravenously to patients every 2 weeks. Of the patients, three showed partial responses, one with hepatocellular carcinoma and two with cutaneous melanoma.

The table lists this clone with a few counts. Its antigen is still unknown. V gave up 2 bases and J gave up 9 bases, with 14 bases separating them. CDR3 size: 13 residues. In germline, CDR1 is GTSNPN, CDR2 SVGIG (reference sequence). Repertoires were generated with immunoSEQ multiplex PCR, while TCRdb's copy carries only in-frame clones and drops some. Among 30,000 or so clones listed, 84% were seen once. Study results and limitations: Among the nonresponders, some also had low normalized T-cell clonal expansion.

The chain uses TRBV30 and TRBJ1-5, with D hard to call. This sample comprised CD4+ or CD8+ T cells sorted from blood, obtained in a trial of the OX40 agonist ivuxolimab. The receptor comes from an adult with an advanced solid tumor such as melanoma, head and neck, liver or kidney cancer. Here the CDR3 DNA reads TGTGCCTGGAGTCTGGAGTATGCCGGGCCCCAGCATTTT. This codes for CAWSLEYAGPQHF.